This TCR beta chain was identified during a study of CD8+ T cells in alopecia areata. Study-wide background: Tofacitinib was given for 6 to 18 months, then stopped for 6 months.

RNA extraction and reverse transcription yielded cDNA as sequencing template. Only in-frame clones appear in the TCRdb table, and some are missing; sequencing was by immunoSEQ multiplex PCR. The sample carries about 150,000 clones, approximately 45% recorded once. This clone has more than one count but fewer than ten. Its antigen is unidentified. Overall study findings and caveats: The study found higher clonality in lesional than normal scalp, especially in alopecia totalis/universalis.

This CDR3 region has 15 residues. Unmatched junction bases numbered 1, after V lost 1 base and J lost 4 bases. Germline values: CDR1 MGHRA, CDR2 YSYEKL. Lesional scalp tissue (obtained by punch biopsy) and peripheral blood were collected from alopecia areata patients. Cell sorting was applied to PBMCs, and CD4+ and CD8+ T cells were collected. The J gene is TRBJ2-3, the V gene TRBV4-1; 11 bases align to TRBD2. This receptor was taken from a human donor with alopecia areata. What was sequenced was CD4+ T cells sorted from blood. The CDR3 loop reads CASSQVGLAADTQYF. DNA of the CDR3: TGCGCCAGCAGCCAAGTGGGACTAGCGGCAGATACGCAGTATTTT.